One and the same sample provided the 4 T cell receptor beta chains below, sequenced in a study of identical twins. MiXCR, applied by TCRdb to the 5' RACE reads, yields one record per CDR3 protein. The sample contains 1.5 million to 2 million distinct CDR3 sequences, less than 35% of which appear only once. The sample was cord blood. The receptors come from a newborn girl in good health.

This clonotype appeared once. V usage is TRBV20-1 and J usage is TRBJ2-1; 11 nucleotides line up with TRBD2. CDR1 is DFQATT, CDR2 SNEGSKA, per germline (reference sequence). This CDR3 spans 14 amino acids. Trimming cost V 3 bases and J 8 bases; bases outside gene matches: 6. The CDR3 region has the DNA TGCAGTGCTAGCCCGACTAGCGGGATAGATGAGCAGTTCTTC. It yields the protein CSASPTSGIDEQFF.

In DNA form, the CDR3 reads TGCAGTGCTAGAGTTCAGGGTGGTACTGAAGCTTTCTTT. Translating it yields CSARVQGGTEAFF. V is TRBV20-1 and J is TRBJ1-1; D is possibly TRBD1 (5 bases). Germline values: CDR1 DFQATT, CDR2 SNEGSKA (reference sequence). The CDR3 has 13 amino acids. V lost 1 base, J lost 5 bases, and 11 bases lay in between.

The chain joins TRBV11-2 to TRBJ2-5, with D perhaps TRBD1 or TRBD2 (5 bases each). Germline CDR1 is SGHAT and CDR2 is FQNNGV. With 5 bases removed from V and 11 bases from J, the gap between germline ends came to 27 bases. The CDR3 contains 16 residues. CDR3 protein: CASSPPRGTSYNEQYF. The CDR3 bases are TGTGCCAGCAGCCCTCCCCGGGGCACCTCCTACAATGAGCAGTACTTC.

At least ten counts were recorded for this clonotype. The gene calls are TRBV6-2 or TRBV6-3 and TRBJ2-3; D is unresolved. Trimming took 1 base from V and 5 from J, leaving 7 bases between them. From germline, CDR1 is MNHEY and CDR2 SVGEGT. The CDR3 spans 13 residues. The CDR3 DNA reads as TGTGCCAGCAGTTACTGGTCGATAGATACGCAGTATTTT. It translates to CASSYWSIDTQYF.